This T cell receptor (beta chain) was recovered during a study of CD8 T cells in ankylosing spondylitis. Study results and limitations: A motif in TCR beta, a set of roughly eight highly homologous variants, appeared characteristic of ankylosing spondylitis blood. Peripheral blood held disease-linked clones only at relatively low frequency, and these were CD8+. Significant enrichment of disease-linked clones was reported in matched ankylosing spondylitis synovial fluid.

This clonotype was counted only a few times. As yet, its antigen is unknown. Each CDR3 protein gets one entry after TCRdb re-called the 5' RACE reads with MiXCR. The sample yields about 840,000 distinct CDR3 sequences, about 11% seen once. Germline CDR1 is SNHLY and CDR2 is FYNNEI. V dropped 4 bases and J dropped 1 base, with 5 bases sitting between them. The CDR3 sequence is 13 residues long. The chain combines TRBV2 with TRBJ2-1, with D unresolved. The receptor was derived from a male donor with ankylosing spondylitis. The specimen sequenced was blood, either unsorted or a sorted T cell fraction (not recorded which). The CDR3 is CASSAESYNEQFF. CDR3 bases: TGTGCCAGCAGTGCAGAGTCCTACAATGAGCAGTTCTTC.